This T cell receptor (beta chain) was recovered during a study of cytomegalovirus exposure and HLA in healthy donors. The assay was immunoSEQ multiplex PCR, and TCRdb's table has in-frame clones only and misses some. Of approximately 140,000 clones in the sample, 84% were seen once. The CDR3 covers 11 residues. Per the germline V gene, CDR1 is GTSNPN and CDR2 is SVGIG (reference sequence). V was trimmed by 0 bases and J by 10 bases, leaving 9 bases between them. This chain links TRBV30 with TRBJ1-1, with TRBD1 as a possible D gene (5 bases). The TCR comes from a woman between 25 and 40 years old in good health and CMV-seronegative. Sample: PBMCs. For the CDR3, the DNA is TGTGCCTGGAGTGTAGGGGTTGGAGCTTTCTTT. Amino acids: CAWSVGVGAFF.